The entry below gives a single T cell receptor beta chain sequence along with its context. The sample has other DNA sequences that encode this CDR3 too. Between the trimmed V and J ends, which lost 0 bases and 1 base, there was a span of 11 bases. This CDR3 has 16 amino acids. Per the germline V gene, CDR1 is MNHEY and CDR2 is SMNVEV (reference sequence). Naive CD8 cells comprised CD45RO-negative, CCR7-positively selected cells, excluding terminally differentiated effector memory CD45RA+ cells. A deep-level run was used for the assay. Data came from immunoSEQ multiplex PCR; TCRdb stores just in-frame clones and leaves some out. The sample has millions of clones, roughly 95% seen once. This record comes from a study of shared clonotypes between healthy human individuals.

This sequence was found in a man aged 18-30 years in good health. The sample taken for sequencing was naive CD8+ T cells sorted from blood. The chain recombines TRBV27 with TRBJ2-3; TRBD2 might be the D (6 bases). This chain's CDR3 is CASSLSSGGGTDTQYF. The CDR3 DNA sequence: TGTGCCAGCAGTTTATCGTCTGGCGGGGGCACAGATACGCAGTATTTT.